A selection of T cell receptor beta chains follows, all from one sample in a study of control samples from healthy donors and cancer patients. Measured with immunoSEQ multiplex PCR; TCRdb has only the in-frame clones, and not every one. The table includes some 140,000 clones, around 95% detected once. The sample consisted of blood. These receptors all stem from a man in his forties or fifties in good health. Both conserved end residues are part of each CDR3. D genes are given only for firm matches. Expanded clones get a size class; other rows say once, few or many, or leave the size out.

DNA: TGTGCCAGCAGCTTTGGCCTGGGGAAAGACTCACCCCTCCACTTT
CDR3: CASSFGLGKDSPLHF
D: .
V: TRBV7-6
J: TRBJ1-6
size: .

DNA: TGTGCCATCAGGGGGACAGTTAATTCACCCCTCCACTTT
CDR3: CAIRGTVNSPLHF
D: TRBD1
V: TRBV10-3
J: TRBJ1-6
size: .

DNA: TGTGCCAGCAGCCCCGGGACAGATAACTATGGCTACACCTTC
CDR3: CASSPGTDNYGYTF
D: TRBD1
V: TRBV3-1/TRBV3-2
J: TRBJ1-2
size: .

DNA: TGTGCCAGCAGCTTTAAAGGCGAAGGGTATGCCAAAAACATTCAGTACTTC
CDR3: CASSFKGEGYAKNIQYF
D: .
V: TRBV7-9
J: TRBJ2-4
size: .

DNA: TGTGCCAGCAGCTTTAATGACAGGAAACTGTTTTTT
CDR3: CASSFNDRKLFF
D: .
V: TRBV7-2
J: TRBJ1-4
size: .

DNA: TGTGCCAGCAGCCCCGGGGACTCCTACAATGAGCAGTTCTTC
CDR3: CASSPGDSYNEQFF
D: .
V: TRBV5-6
J: TRBJ2-1
size: .

DNA: TGTGCCAGCAGCTTAGATCCTGGGGGGCTAATAACGGGGTATGGCTACACCTTC
CDR3: CASSLDPGGLITGYGYTF
D: .
V: TRBV7-6
J: TRBJ1-2
size: .

DNA: TGTGCCAGCAGCCGAAGCTCCTACGAGCAGTACTTC
CDR3: CASSRSSYEQYF
D: .
V: TRBV3-1/TRBV3-2
J: TRBJ2-7
size: .

DNA: TGTGCCACGAGCATGATGACTGAAGCTTTCTTT
CDR3: CATSMMTEAFF
D: .
V: TRBV15
J: TRBJ1-1
size: .

DNA: TGTGCCAGCAGTACAGGGGACCCCTATAATTCACCCCTCCACTTT
CDR3: CASSTGDPYNSPLHF
D: TRBD1
V: TRBV6-1
J: TRBJ1-6
size: .

DNA: TGTGCCAGCAGTAAGCGGACAGGGGGGAATGAAAAACTGTTTTTT
CDR3: CASSKRTGGNEKLFF
D: TRBD1
V: TRBV2
J: TRBJ1-4
size: .

DNA: TGTGCCAGCGATGAGACTCCGCCGGGGGAGCTGTTTTTT
CDR3: CASDETPPGELFF
D: .
V: TRBV7-9
J: TRBJ2-2
size: .

DNA: TGCGCCAGCAGCCTGGAAGGTAACGAGCAGTACTTC
CDR3: CASSLEGNEQYF
D: .
V: TRBV5-1
J: TRBJ2-7
size: .

DNA: TGTGCCAGCAGCCTAATGACAGGCAGCTCAGGAAACACCATATATTTT
CDR3: CASSLMTGSSGNTIYF
D: .
V: TRBV14
J: TRBJ1-3
size: .

DNA: TGTGCCAGCAGCCCGCTTGAGGAGGAGACCCAGTACTTC
CDR3: CASSPLEEETQYF
D: .
V: TRBV27
J: TRBJ2-5
size: .

DNA: TGTGCCTGGAGTCTGGACAGAGCTAACTATGGCTACACCTTC
CDR3: CAWSLDRANYGYTF
D: .
V: TRBV30
J: TRBJ1-2
size: .

DNA: TGTGCCAGCAGGTGGCAATCGGGTGAAGCTTTCTTT
CDR3: CASRWQSGEAFF
D: .
V: TRBV28
J: TRBJ1-1
size: .

DNA: TGTGCCTGGAGTGTACAAGGGTATTGGGGCTACACCTTC
CDR3: CAWSVQGYWGYTF
D: .
V: TRBV30
J: TRBJ1-2
size: .

DNA: TGTGCCAGCAGCAAAGCCATGGGACAGGGGACCCTGCGTTATGGCTACACCTTC
CDR3: CASSKAMGQGTLRYGYTF
D: .
V: TRBV21-1
J: TRBJ1-2
size: .

DNA: TGCGCCAGCAGCCACCTGACGCCTAATAATTCACCCCTCCACTTT
CDR3: CASSHLTPNNSPLHF
D: .
V: TRBV4-1
J: TRBJ1-6
size: .

DNA: TGTGCCACCAGCAGAGTGAGGCTCTACGAGCAGTACTTC
CDR3: CATSRVRLYEQYF
D: .
V: TRBV15
J: TRBJ2-7
size: .

DNA: TGTGCCAGTAGTGTCGGGGGGGGGACAAACAATGAGCAGTTCTTC
CDR3: CASSVGGGTNNEQFF
D: TRBD2
V: TRBV19
J: TRBJ2-1
size: .

DNA: TGTGCCAGTAGGTCGGGGGGCTCGAAGGTGCCCCTCCACTTT
CDR3: CASRSGGSKVPLHF
D: .
V: TRBV19
J: TRBJ1-6
size: .

DNA: TGTGCCAGCTCACCACGGCTAGACCAAGAGACCCAGTACTTC
CDR3: CASSPRLDQETQYF
D: .
V: TRBV18
J: TRBJ2-5
size: .

DNA: TGTGCCACCACACCCAGGGGTGGAATGAATTCACCCCTCCACTTT
CDR3: CATTPRGGMNSPLHF
D: .
V: TRBV19
J: TRBJ1-6
size: .

DNA: TGCGCCAGCAGCCAAGTAATCAATTCACCCCTCCACTTT
CDR3: CASSQVINSPLHF
D: .
V: TRBV4-3
J: TRBJ1-6
size: once

DNA: TGTGCCAGCAGCTTAGATAGGGATGAGCAGTTCTTC
CDR3: CASSLDRDEQFF
D: .
V: TRBV11-3
J: TRBJ2-1
size: once

DNA: TGTGCCACCAGTGATCCGGGGGCTAATGAAAAACTGTTTTTT
CDR3: CATSDPGANEKLFF
D: .
V: TRBV24-1
J: TRBJ1-4
size: once

DNA: TGCGCCAGCAGCTTCGGGAGGGTTTTCGATGGCTACACCTTC
CDR3: CASSFGRVFDGYTF
D: .
V: TRBV5-1
J: TRBJ1-2
size: .

DNA: TGTGCCAGCAGCTCGAATATGGGACAGGGGGGATCCCTTACCTTC
CDR3: CASSSNMGQGGSLTF
D: TRBD1
V: TRBV7-2
J: TRBJ1-2
size: .

DNA: TGTGCCAGCAGTTACCGTGGCAATCAGCCCCAGCATTTT
CDR3: CASSYRGNQPQHF
D: .
V: TRBV6-2/TRBV6-3
J: TRBJ1-5
size: .

DNA: TGTGCCAGTAGCCCTCGGGACAGGGTGACTGAAGCTTTCTTT
CDR3: CASSPRDRVTEAFF
D: TRBD1
V: TRBV19
J: TRBJ1-1
size: .

DNA: TGTGCCAGCAGCCAAGACGCGTTTTACACTGAAGCTTTCTTT
CDR3: CASSQDAFYTEAFF
D: .
V: TRBV14
J: TRBJ1-1
size: .

DNA: TGCGCCAGCAGCCCACGTGACTCCAACACTGGAGAAGCTTTCTTT
CDR3: CASSPRDSNTGEAFF
D: .
V: TRBV5-1
J: TRBJ1-1
size: .

DNA: TGCGCCAGCAACGGCGCAGGTACAGATGGCTACACCTTC
CDR3: CASNGAGTDGYTF
D: .
V: TRBV4-1
J: TRBJ1-2
size: .

DNA: TGTGCCAGCAGTGACCCGAGACAGGGAATAGACTACGAGCAGTACTTC
CDR3: CASSDPRQGIDYEQYF
D: TRBD1
V: TRBV6-4
J: TRBJ2-7
size: .

DNA: TGTGCCAGCAGCAACTTAGGCCCGGGACGGGGACCTAACTATGGCTACACCTTC
CDR3: CASSNLGPGRGPNYGYTF
D: .
V: TRBV28
J: TRBJ1-2
size: .

DNA: TGCGCCAGCAGCCAAGATTCCCCCGGGGGCTGGTCTGTTTCTTCGGACACCGGGGAGCTGTTTTTT
CDR3: CASSQDSPGGWSVSSDTGELFF
D: .
V: TRBV4-3
J: TRBJ2-2
size: once

DNA: TGCGCCAGCAGCTCACAGGGATCTGGAAACACCATATATTTT
CDR3: CASSSQGSGNTIYF
D: .
V: TRBV5-1
J: TRBJ1-3
size: .

DNA: TGTGCCAGTACCTCCACAGGGAACACTGAAGCTTTCTTT
CDR3: CASTSTGNTEAFF
D: .
V: TRBV19
J: TRBJ1-1
size: .

DNA: TGCAGCGCTGCGGCAGGGGGTTCCGCAGAGACCCAGTACTTC
CDR3: CSAAAGGSAETQYF
D: TRBD1
V: TRBV29-1
J: TRBJ2-5
size: .

DNA: TGTGCCGGAGAAGGGACTAGCGGGGACCGCTCCTACGAGCAGTACTTC
CDR3: CAGEGTSGDRSYEQYF
D: TRBD2
V: TRBV2
J: TRBJ2-7
size: .